Presented here are 26 T cell receptor beta chains from one specimen sequenced in a study of beta chain features in type 1 diabetes. Sequenced material consisted of expressed TCRB transcripts (all of the isolated RNA was reverse transcribed). Data came from immunoSEQ multiplex PCR; TCRdb stores just in-frame clones and leaves some out. The profile shows roughly 250,000 clones, about 9.3% of them singletons. The source material was naive CD4+ T cells from blood. These TCRs come from a woman aged 18-35 years in good health.

This chain joins TRBV5-1 and TRBJ2-5; TRBD1 matches 9 bases. The CDR3 has 17 amino acids. V lost 6 bases, J lost 1 base, and 13 bases stayed unmatched. Germline-derived CDR1 and CDR2 are SGHRS and YFSETQ. CDR3 coding DNA: TGCGCCAGCACCTTTTCCGACAGGGGGAATGTCCAAGAGACCCAGTACTTC. This gives the protein CASTFSDRGNVQETQYF.

This clone was seen more than once but under ten times. V usage is TRBV9 and J usage is TRBJ1-5; possible D gene TRBD1, 6 bases. The CDR3 length is 15 residues. The V gene's germline CDR1 is SGDLS and CDR2 YYNGEE. V was clipped by 0 bases and J by 8 bases, with 15 bases between them. CDR3 residues: CASSVATGPGEPQHF. The CDR3 bases are TGTGCCAGCAGCGTAGCAACAGGGCCCGGAGAGCCCCAGCATTTT.

This clone was counted between two and nine times. This chain joins TRBV28 and TRBJ2-7, with 7 bases that match TRBD1. The CDR3 is 16 amino acids. Trimming took 4 bases from V and 1 from J; bases not matched to a gene: 10. Looked up from germline, CDR1 is MDHEN and CDR2 is SYDVKM. Here the CDR3 DNA reads TGTGCCAGCAGTTCCGTACAGGGGCTTGGGTCCTACGAGCAGTACTTC. Residues: CASSSVQGLGSYEQYF.

There are a few counts of this clone. The V call is TRBV5-4, the J call TRBJ2-1; 12 nucleotides line up with TRBD2. After removal of 4 bases from V and 0 bases from J, the junction contained 5 bases not matched to a gene. This CDR3 comprises 17 residues. From germline, CDR1 is SGHNT and CDR2 YYREEE (reference sequence). CDR3 region: CASSPGTSGLSYNEQFF. The CDR3 DNA is TGTGCCAGCAGCCCCGGGACTAGCGGGCTCTCCTACAATGAGCAGTTCTTC.

This sequence joins TRBV6-5 and TRBJ1-2; 10 nucleotides line up with TRBD1. The CDR3 has 16 amino acids. Losses at the gene ends were 4 bases for V and 2 bases for J; bases not matched to a gene: 7. The germline CDR1 and CDR2 sequences are MNHEY and SVGAGI. The CDR3 DNA follows: TGTGCCAGCAGTTCCCTCCCGGGACAGGGGAACTATGGCTACACCTTC. Amino acid sequence: CASSSLPGQGNYGYTF.

The table lists this clone with a few counts. The chain links TRBV11-2 to TRBJ1-1; D perhaps matches TRBD1 (6 bases). Germline V gene data show CDR1 as SGHAT and CDR2 as FQNNGV. The CDR3 totals 13 residues. V was cut by 5 bases and J by 5 bases, with 12 bases left in between. CDR3 in amino acids: CASSVQGITEAFF. CDR3 bases: TGTGCCAGCAGCGTCCAGGGGATTACTGAAGCTTTCTTT.

The rearrangement joins TRBV2 to TRBJ1-3, with 12 nucleotides matching TRBD1. Germline V gene sequence: CDR1 SNHLY, CDR2 FYNNEI. The CDR3 is made up of 17 amino acids. The V gene end was trimmed by 4 bases and the J gene end by 0 bases; junction bases not matched to a gene: 4. CDR3 loop: CASSAGTGGRSGNTIYF. The CDR3 nucleotides are TGTGCCAGCAGTGCCGGGACAGGGGGCCGCTCTGGAAACACCATATATTTT. Supplemented by reference TRBV2 and TRBJ1-3, the full variable domain reads EPEVTQTPSHQVTQMGQEVILRCVPISNHLYFYWYRQILGQKVEFLVSFYNNEISEKSEIFDDQFSVERPDGSNFTLKIRSTKLEDSAMYFCASSAGTGGRSGNTIYFGEGSWLTVV.

The CDR3 DNA is TGTGCCAGCTCACCACCGGGGACACGAGATGATCAGCCCCAGCATTTT. It translates to CASSPPGTRDDQPQHF. The chain couples TRBV18 to TRBJ1-5, with D tentatively TRBD1 (6 bases). The germline CDR1 and CDR2 sequences are KGHSH and LQKENI. The CDR3 has 16 amino acids. V lost 0 bases and J lost 5, with 14 bases in between.

The table lists this clone with a few counts. The chain employs TRBV7-8 and TRBJ2-1, with 11 bases lining up with TRBD2. Germline V gene data show CDR1 as SGHVS and CDR2 as FQNEAQ. The V segment lost 5 bases and the J segment 0 bases; nucleotides outside the gene matches: 12. CDR3 length: 19 residues. The CDR3: CASSTRLRLAGSSYNEQFF. Here the CDR3 DNA reads TGTGCCAGCAGCACAAGGCTCCGACTAGCGGGGAGCTCCTACAATGAGCAGTTCTTC.

This chain joins TRBV5-8 and TRBJ2-1; 9 positions match TRBD1. V gave up 6 bases and J gave up 5 bases; unmatched junction bases: 3. The germline gives CDR1 SGHTS, CDR2 YDEGEE. The CDR3 covers 13 residues. The CDR3 here is CASNRDRDNEQFF. The DNA for the CDR3 is TGTGCCAGCAACCGGGACAGGGACAATGAGCAGTTCTTC.

This clone has only a few counts. V usage is TRBV6-5 and J usage is TRBJ2-7, with unresolved D. The germline V gene has CDR1 MNHEY and CDR2 SVGAGI. This CDR3 is 11 amino acids long. Deletions cut 0 bases from V and 6 bases from J, with 3 bases between. In DNA, the CDR3 is TGTGCCAGCAGTTACTCGGCCGAGCAGTACTTC. Protein product: CASSYSAEQYF.

The rearrangement uses TRBV29-1 and TRBJ2-5; weak D call: TRBD2 (6 bases). Between the trimmed V and J ends, which lost 7 bases and 3 bases, there was a span of 15 bases. The CDR3 extends over 13 amino acids. The germline gives CDR1 SQVTM, CDR2 ANQGSEA. The CDR3 DNA is TGCAGCGCCGAGGGACTTTTAAAAGAGACCCAGTACTTC. This translates into CSAEGLLKETQYF.

This clone was observed a handful of times. This chain uses TRBV2 with TRBJ2-4, with D possibly TRBD1 on 5 matching bases. From germline, CDR1 is SNHLY and CDR2 FYNNEI. Deletions cut 10 bases from V and 5 bases from J, with 18 bases between. This CDR3 is 14 amino acids long. CDR3 in DNA: TGTGCCACTAGACAGACCTTTATAGAAAACATTCAGTACTTC. This encodes CATRQTFIENIQYF.

The chain has TRBV18 and TRBJ2-2; TRBD1 aligns across 8 bases. In germline, CDR1 is KGHSH, CDR2 LQKENI. This CDR3 has 15 residues. Germline trimming cut 2 bases from V and 1 base from J; bases unmatched to any gene: 0. The DNA of the CDR3 is TGTGCCAGCTCACCAGGGACAGGGAACACCGGGGAGCTGTTTTTT. It encodes CASSPGTGNTGELFF.

This clone was counted between two and nine times. CDR3 loop: CAWSGPGQGYQPQHF. Here the CDR3 DNA reads TGTGCCTGGAGTGGCCCGGGACAGGGTTACCAGCCCCAGCATTTT. This chain links TRBV30 with TRBJ1-5; 9 nucleotides agree with TRBD1. V was clipped by 1 base and J by 7 bases; unmatched bases: 8. CDR1 is GTSNPN and CDR2 is SVGIG in the germline V gene (reference sequence). The CDR3 contains 15 residues.

This clone appeared a few times. The chain carries TRBV19 and TRBJ2-1; TRBD1 is a possible D gene (5 bases). The CDR3 is 12 amino acids. Trimming left V 5 bases short and J 9 bases short, with 11 bases between. Germline V gene data show CDR1 as LNHDA and CDR2 as SQIVND (reference sequence). The CDR3 coding sequence is TGTGCCAGTAGTCCCCAGGGTGGTGAGCAGTTCTTC. Amino acid sequence: CASSPQGGEQFF.

This clone has just a few counts. The chain links TRBV30 to TRBJ2-7, with TRBD1 identical over 10 bases. V shed 3 bases and J 2 bases; nucleotides not matched to a gene: 7. The CDR3 spans 15 residues. Germline values: CDR1 GTSNPN, CDR2 SVGIG (reference sequence). This chain's CDR3 is CAWSQSGTGAYEQYF. For the CDR3, the DNA is TGTGCCTGGAGCCAATCCGGGACAGGGGCCTACGAGCAGTACTTC.

This clone was seen only a few times. The chain uses TRBV5-6 and TRBJ2-7; 11 bases are a match to TRBD2. With V trimmed by 4 bases and J by 3 bases, 9 bases remained unmatched. In germline, CDR1 is SGHDT, CDR2 YYEEEE. The CDR3 totals 16 residues. The CDR3 protein is CASSPPGTSGYYEQYF. CDR3 nucleotide sequence: TGTGCCAGCAGCCCACCCGGGACTAGCGGCTACTACGAGCAGTACTTC.

This clone was seen more than once but under ten times. This chain joins TRBV30 and TRBJ2-2; the D gene is possibly TRBD1 (6 bases). Germline CDR1 is GTSNPN and CDR2 is SVGIG (reference sequence). Trimming shortened V by 4 bases and J by 0 bases, and 9 bases separated the two germline ends. The CDR3 has 14 amino acids. The CDR3 region has the DNA TGTGCCTGGAACCGGGACACGAACACCGGGGAGCTGTTTTTT. This encodes CAWNRDTNTGELFF.

The chain has TRBV30 and TRBJ2-1, with D maybe TRBD2 (6 bases). Trimming took 0 bases from V and 5 from J, leaving 14 bases between them. This CDR3 is built from 15 residues. The germline V gene has CDR1 GTSNPN and CDR2 SVGIG (reference sequence). This chain's CDR3 is CAWSVTSSLDNEQFF. In nucleotides, the CDR3 is TGTGCCTGGAGTGTAACTAGCAGTCTAGACAATGAGCAGTTCTTC.

This clone appeared a few times. This sequence joins TRBV6-6 and TRBJ2-1; 8 bases match TRBD2. J lost 10 bases, V lost 4 bases, and 15 bases had no gene match. The V gene's germline CDR1 is MNHNY and CDR2 SVGAGI (reference sequence). CDR3 size: 16 residues. DNA for the CDR3: TGTGCCAGCAGTTCCGGGAGGGCCGACGGGGGGGGCGAGCAGTTCTTC. Translated, it gives CASSSGRADGGGEQFF.

A few counts support this clone. The chain recombines TRBV15 with TRBJ1-1; 12 bases match TRBD1. CDR1 and CDR2 from the germline V gene are LNHNV and YYDKDF (reference sequence). The V gene end was trimmed by 5 bases and the J gene end by 6 bases; junction bases not matched to a gene: 7. There are 15 residues in the CDR3. The CDR3 is CATSRDRGREAEAFF. As DNA, the CDR3 is TGTGCCACCAGCCGGGACAGGGGGCGGGAGGCTGAAGCTTTCTTT.

In this sample, this clone turned up once. The chain employs TRBV30 and TRBJ2-1; 13 nucleotides agree with TRBD2. The ends lost 8 bases at V and 15 bases at J; junction bases unmatched: 13. CDR1 and CDR2 (germline): GTSNPN, SVGIG (reference sequence). The CDR3 is 13 amino acids. The CDR3 DNA sequence: TGTGCCGCGGGACTAGCGGGACTCAATGAGTCGTTCTTC. It codes for CAAGLAGLNESFF. The complete variable domain, with remaining parts taken from reference TRBV30 and TRBJ2-1, reads SQTIHQWPATLVQPVGSPLSLECTVEGTSNPNLYWYRQAAGRGLQLLFYSVGIGQISSEVPQNLSASRPQDRQFILSSKKLLLSDSGFYLCAAGLAGLNESFFGPGTRLTVL.

The chain has TRBV6-6 and TRBJ2-7; TRBD1 agrees at 7 bases. J was trimmed by 3 bases and V by 6 bases; bases with no gene match: 14. CDR3 size: 16 residues. Germline-derived CDR1 and CDR2 are MNHNY and SVGAGI (reference sequence). CDR3 sequence: CASSPVGNRGVYEQYF. DNA of the CDR3: TGTGCCAGCAGCCCGGTCGGGAACAGGGGTGTCTACGAGCAGTACTTC.

This clone was observed a few times. CDR3 nucleotides: TGCGCCACCAGGGCAGCCAAAAACATTCAGTACTTC. It encodes CATRAAKNIQYF. The V and J genes are TRBV10-2 and TRBJ2-4; D might be TRBD1 (5 bases). Trimming took off 10 bases at V and 0 bases at J, with 7 bases between the two ends. This CDR3 spans 12 amino acids. Germline assignment: CDR1 WSHSY and CDR2 SAAADI.

J is TRBJ2-7 and V is TRBV6-5; TRBD2 agrees at 7 bases. The V gene end was trimmed by 5 bases and the J gene end by 4 bases; junction bases not matched to a gene: 8. The CDR3 runs to 14 residues. Germline V lookup: CDR1 MNHEY, CDR2 SVGAGI. The CDR3 DNA sequence: TGTGCCAGCAGTGGTGCGGGAGACCCTTACGAGCAGTACTTC. Its translation is CASSGAGDPYEQYF.